Below, 17 T cell receptor beta chains from the same sample are listed, as sequenced in a study of CD8+CD57+ T cells in acquired aplastic anemia. Sequencing involved patients with CD8+CD57+ cell expansion previously shown by flow cytometry. Researchers used genomic DNA as the template to profile TCR beta VDJ and CDR3. MiXCR, applied by TCRdb to the reads, yields one record per CDR3 protein. Seen here are 100,000 to 150,000 distinct CDR3 sequences, approximately 40% observed once, and the top ten hold roughly 3%. The sample comprised sorted CD4+, CD8+, or CD8+CD57+ T cells (not recorded which) from PBMCs. The receptors stem from a human donor with aplastic anemia.

Concerning this clonotype: This may be a read error, as it is one base from a much larger clone. The chain is built from TRBV4-3 and TRBJ1-3; 9 bases match TRBD1. The CDR3 loop spans 15 amino acids. The V gene's germline CDR1 is LGHNA and CDR2 YSLEER. Trimming at V came to 3 bases and at J to 3 bases, leaving 3 bases not matched to a gene. Written as DNA, the CDR3 is TGCGCCAGCAGCCAGGACAGGGGACTTGGAAACACCATATATTTT. Translated: CASSQDRGLGNTIYF.

V usage is TRBV6-5 and J usage is TRBJ1-5; a weak D match, TRBD1 (5 bases). CDR1 MNHEY and CDR2 SVGAGI come from the germline V gene. This CDR3 is built from 14 residues. Trimming took off 2 bases at V and 3 bases at J, with 8 bases between the two ends. The CDR3 region has the DNA TGTGCCAGCAGTTACCAGGGACTCAATCAGCCCCAGCATTTT. Amino acid sequence: CASSYQGLNQPQHF.

This clonotype was counted between two and nine times. The chain combines TRBV12-5 with TRBJ2-3; TRBD2 matches at 10 bases. The CDR3 is made up of 17 amino acids. The V gene's germline CDR1 is LGHNT and CDR2 FRNRAP. The J segment lost 3 bases and the V segment lost 5 bases, leaving 11 bases of the junction unmatched. The DNA for the CDR3 is TGTGCTAGTGGTCTTTCCTCAACTAGCGGGGTGACAGATACGCAGTATTTT. It yields the protein CASGLSSTSGVTDTQYF. Variable domain in full (rest from reference TRBV12-5 and TRBJ2-3): DARVTQTPRHKVTEMGQEVTMRCQPILGHNTVFWYRQTMMQGLELLAYFRNRAPLDDSGMPKDRFSAEMPDATLATLKIQPSEPRDSAVYFCASGLSSTSGVTDTQYFGPGTRLTVL.

The J gene is TRBJ2-1, the V gene TRBV2, with unresolved D. The length of the CDR3 is 12 residues. V shed 7 bases and J shed 0 bases, with 4 bases lying between them. The V gene's germline CDR1 is SNHLY and CDR2 FYNNEI. Written as DNA, the CDR3 is TGTGCCAGCACAACCTCCTACAATGAGCAGTTCTTC. It translates to CASTTSYNEQFF. The variable domain in full, completed from reference TRBV2 and TRBJ2-1, reads EPEVTQTPSHQVTQMGQEVILRCVPISNHLYFYWYRQILGQKVEFLVSFYNNEISEKSEIFDDQFSVERPDGSNFTLKIRSTKLEDSAMYFCASTTSYNEQFFGPGTRLTVL.

This clonotype occurred many times. The chain has TRBV2 and TRBJ2-3; 13 nucleotides match TRBD2. The CDR3 extends over 14 amino acids. V lost 6 bases to trimming and J lost 8 bases; unmatched junction nucleotides: 5. Germline values: CDR1 SNHLY, CDR2 FYNNEI. The chain's CDR3 is CASRSRTSGGTQYF. For the CDR3, the DNA is TGTGCCAGCAGGAGTAGGACTAGCGGGGGTACGCAGTATTTT.

V is TRBV2 and J is TRBJ1-5, with 7 bases that match TRBD1. Germline CDR1 reads SNHLY; CDR2 reads FYNNEI. J was trimmed by 0 bases and V by 5 bases; bases with no gene match: 13. CDR3 length equals 18 residues. The CDR3 DNA reads as TGTGCCAGCAGTAGTACAGGGGCGCAATCTAATAGCAATCAGCCCCAGCATTTT. The encoded protein is CASSSTGAQSNSNQPQHF.

CDR3 DNA sequence: TGTGCCAGCATGGGCTCTGGGGCCAACGTCCTGACTTTC. It yields the protein CASMGSGANVLTF. J is TRBJ2-6 and V is TRBV25-1; D is ambiguous. Germline-derived CDR1 and CDR2 are MGHDK and SYGVNS. Deletions cut 7 bases from V and 0 bases from J, with 4 bases between. This CDR3 region has 13 residues.

This clonotype was observed a few times. The chain has TRBV9 and TRBJ1-2, with D unclear. Germline-derived CDR1 and CDR2 are SGDLS and YYNGEE. Trimming removed 0 bases at V and 7 bases at J, with 13 bases between. The CDR3 covers 14 residues. CDR3 coding DNA: TGTGCCAGCAGCGTAGCCAGCCTCGTCGGTGGCTACACCTTC. Protein: CASSVASLVGGYTF.

The V gene is TRBV3-1, the J gene TRBJ1-1; possibly TRBD1 for D (6 bases). Germline CDR1 and CDR2: LGHDT and YNNKEL (reference sequence). V lost 5 bases, J lost 4 bases, and 14 bases lay in between. This CDR3 is built from 14 residues. The CDR3 coding sequence is TGTGCCAGCAGCGAGGGACACCGGGGCACTGAAGCTTTCTTT. Its protein is CASSEGHRGTEAFF.

This clonotype was detected a few times. The CDR3: CASSPVFSGNTIYF. DNA for the CDR3: TGTGCCAGCAGCCCAGTTTTCTCTGGAAACACCATATATTTT. This chain connects TRBV3-1 to TRBJ1-3; D gene uncertain. V dropped 4 bases and J dropped 0 bases, with 7 bases sitting between them. Germline loops: CDR1 LGHDT, CDR2 YNNKEL (reference sequence). CDR3 size: 14 residues.

This clonotype was counted a single time. This chain joins TRBV20-1 and TRBJ1-5; D perhaps matches TRBD1 (5 bases). The germline V gene encodes CDR1 DFQATT and CDR2 SNEGSKA (reference sequence). The CDR3 runs to 11 residues. The CDR3 DNA reads as TGCAGCCAAGAAGGGGCTCAGCCCCAGCATTTT. Protein product: CSQEGAQPQHF.

The rearrangement links TRBV7-2 to TRBJ2-4; TRBD1 matches 8 bases. The CDR3 runs to 21 residues. From germline, CDR1 is SGHTA and CDR2 FQGNSA. V lost 5 bases to trimming and J lost 3 bases; unmatched junction nucleotides: 24. The DNA of the CDR3 is TGTGCCAGCAGCATTCAGGGGGCGCGGGGTTTAGACTTAAGGGGCAAAAACATTCAGTACTTC. This sequence encodes CASSIQGARGLDLRGKNIQYF.

This clonotype was detected ten times or more. A much larger clone differs from this one at a single base, so this may be a read error. The missing conserved phenylalanine or tryptophan at the end of this CDR3 makes a read error likely. The genes are TRBV24-1 and TRBJ2-1; the D call may be TRBD1 or TRBD2 (5 bases each). The CDR3 consists of 14 residues. Per the germline V gene, CDR1 is KGHDR and CDR2 is SFDVKD. Trimming took off 4 bases at V and 4 bases at J, with 10 bases between the two ends. The CDR3 coding sequence is TGTGCCACCAGTGACCGGGACGGTTACAATGAGCAGTTCTAC. Amino acids: CATSDRDGYNEQFY.

A word on this clonotype: Given a much more abundant clone one base away, this may be a read error. V is TRBV5-1 and J is TRBJ2-1; TRBD2 matches 7 bases. The CDR3 is 12 amino acids. Germline CDR1 and CDR2: SGHRS and YFSETQ. The CDR3 is CASSGTTSVQLF. CDR3 nucleotide sequence: TGCGCCAGCAGCGGGACCACTAGCGTTCAGCTCTTC.

The chain uses TRBV20-1 and TRBJ2-5, with TRBD2 matching 13 bases. Germline V gene sequence: CDR1 DFQATT, CDR2 SNEGSKA (reference sequence). Unmatched junction bases numbered 7, after V lost 1 base and J lost 5 bases. This CDR3 is built from 16 residues. CDR3 in DNA: TGCAGTGCTAGAGCCCCGGGACTAGCGGGGACGGAGACCCAGTACTTC. This codes for CSARAPGLAGTETQYF.

J is TRBJ1-6 and V is TRBV4-2; D remains unclear. Trimming left V 0 bases short and J 7 bases short, with 7 bases between. Per germline, CDR1 LGHNA and CDR2 YNFKEQ. This CDR3 is 14 amino acids long. CDR3 bases: TGTGCCAGCAGCCAAGACGTCGGGAATTCACCCCTCCACTTT. Amino acid sequence: CASSQDVGNSPLHF.

A note on this clonotype: An end of the junction does not agree with germline; a read error may underlie this. V gene TRBV7-3 combines with J gene TRBJ2-5; D might be TRBD2 (5 bases). The length of the CDR3 is 13 residues. Germline CDR1 SGHTA, CDR2 FQGTGA. The CDR3 sequence is CASGLTGSETQYF. The CDR3, as DNA: TGCGCCAGCGGCTTAACGGGTTCGGAGACCCAGTACTTC.